This record concerns one T cell receptor beta chain sequence. Patients from Seattle were sampled longitudinally, starting during active infection. Original analysis: Amplification with reference gene primers provided the estimates of nucleated cell counts. Generated by immunoSEQ multiplex PCR, the TCRdb table keeps only in-frame clones and is missing some. V and J calls and clone size come straight from that table; D and trimming were deduced from the DNA. The repertoire holds about 420,000 clones, with about 90% as singletons. This CDR3 is 17 amino acids long. V lost 5 bases and J lost 9; bases outside the gene matches: 17. CDR1 and CDR2 (germline): SGHRS, YFSETQ. This sample is drawn from a study of blood T cell repertoires in COVID-19. Looking at the study overall: Material from acute and convalescent COVID-19 was sourced from the United States, Italy and Spain.

The rearrangement uses TRBV5-1 and TRBJ2-5; TRBD2 matches at 12 bases. The sample was peripheral blood. The TCR was taken from a young man with COVID-19, enrolled during active disease. CDR3 region: CASRRGRLAGAREAQYF. The CDR3 DNA sequence: TGCGCCAGCAGGAGGGGGCGACTAGCGGGGGCACGTGAGGCCCAGTACTTC.